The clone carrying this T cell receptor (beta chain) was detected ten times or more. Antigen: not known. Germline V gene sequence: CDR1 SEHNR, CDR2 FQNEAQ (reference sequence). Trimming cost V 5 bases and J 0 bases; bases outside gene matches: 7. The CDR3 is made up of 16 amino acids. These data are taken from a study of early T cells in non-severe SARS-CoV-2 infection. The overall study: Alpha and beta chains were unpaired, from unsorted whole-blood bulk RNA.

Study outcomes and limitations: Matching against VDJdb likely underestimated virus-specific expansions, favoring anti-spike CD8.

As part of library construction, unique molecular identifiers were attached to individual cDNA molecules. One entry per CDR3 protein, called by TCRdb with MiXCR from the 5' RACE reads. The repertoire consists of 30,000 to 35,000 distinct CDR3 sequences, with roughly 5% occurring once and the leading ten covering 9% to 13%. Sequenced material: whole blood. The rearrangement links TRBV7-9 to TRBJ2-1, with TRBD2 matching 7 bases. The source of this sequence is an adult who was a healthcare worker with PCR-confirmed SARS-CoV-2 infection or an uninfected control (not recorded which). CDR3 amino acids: CASSRAGVSSYNEQFF. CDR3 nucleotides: TGTGCCAGCAGCAGGGCGGGAGTATCCTCCTACAATGAGCAGTTCTTC.